The 8 T cell receptor beta chains below come from one sample, sequenced in a study of response to subunit inactivated influenza vaccine. TCRdb used MiXCR to reprocess the RT-PCR reads, holding one entry per CDR3 protein. The sample holds under 200,000 distinct CDR3 sequences; approximately 10% are singletons and the top ten take under 15%. This material consisted of non-naive T cells sorted from PBMCs, taken roughly 45 days after vaccination. Every receptor here comes from a man aged 50 to 60 who received an inactivated influenza vaccine.

This clonotype was counted a few times. V gene TRBV4-1 combines with J gene TRBJ2-2; TRBD2 matches 10 bases. The junction had 2 bases not matched to a gene; V was cut back by 1 base and J by 6 bases. The CDR3 consists of 15 residues. Germline V CDR1 and CDR2: MGHRA, YSYEKL. The CDR3 nucleotides read TGCGCCAGCAGCCAAGGACTAGCGGGTCCCGGGGAGCTGTTTTTT. The encoded protein is CASSQGLAGPGELFF.

This clonotype was counted many times. The chain employs TRBV6-1 and TRBJ1-6; tentative D call: TRBD1 (5 bases). This CDR3 is built from 16 residues. V lost 6 bases to trimming and J lost 7 bases, with 19 bases between them. CDR1 is MNHNS and CDR2 is SASEGT in the germline V gene. The CDR3 sequence: CASRSRRQGGNSPLHF. CDR3 sequence (DNA): TGTGCCAGCAGGTCCCGGAGGCAGGGCGGAAATTCACCCCTCCACTTT.

The sample holds many counts of this clonotype. The chain carries TRBV7-2 and TRBJ2-3, with a tentative D call TRBD1 (5 bases). V was cut by 5 bases and J by 6 bases, with 12 bases left in between. Germline CDR1 SGHTA, CDR2 FQGNSA. This CDR3 is built from 13 residues. In DNA, the CDR3 is TGTGCCAGCAGCATTGACAGACCCGATACGCAGTATTTT. Translated: CASSIDRPDTQYF.

This clonotype has a handful of counts. The chain combines TRBV14 with TRBJ2-5; TRBD2 matches 10 bases. This CDR3 has 18 amino acids. From germline, CDR1 is SGHDN and CDR2 FVKESK. Germline trimming cut 3 bases from V and 7 bases from J; bases unmatched to any gene: 17. The CDR3 is CASSQGWGTSGARGTQYF. CDR3 in DNA: TGTGCCAGCAGCCAGGGATGGGGAACTAGCGGGGCACGTGGGACCCAGTACTTC.

This clonotype was recorded at least ten times. The chain carries TRBV2 and TRBJ2-5; the D gene could be TRBD1 or TRBD2 (5 bases each). V gave up 5 bases and J gave up 5 bases, with 6 bases separating them. CDR1 and CDR2 from the germline V gene are SNHLY and FYNNEI. The CDR3 is 11 residues long. CDR3: CASSWGETQYF. The CDR3 DNA reads as TGTGCCAGCAGTTGGGGGGAGACCCAGTACTTC. The full variable domain, rest sourced from reference TRBV2 and TRBJ2-5, is EPEVTQTPSHQVTQMGQEVILRCVPISNHLYFYWYRQILGQKVEFLVSFYNNEISEKSEIFDDQFSVERPDGSNFTLKIRSTKLEDSAMYFCASSWGETQYFGPGTRLLVL.

The chain uses TRBV11-2 and TRBJ1-1; D remains ambiguous. V lost 5 bases and J lost 8, with 9 bases in between. The CDR3 is 11 residues long. Germline CDR1 is SGHAT and CDR2 is FQNNGV. As DNA, the CDR3 is TGTGCCAGCAGCCGGCTTGGGGAAGCTTTCTTT. Translating gives CASSRLGEAFF.

This chain joins TRBV20-1 and TRBJ2-3; D remains unclear. Trimming removed 2 bases from V and 2 bases from J, with 11 bases in between. CDR1 is DFQATT, CDR2 SNEGSKA, per germline (reference sequence). The CDR3 extends over 14 amino acids. The CDR3 protein is CSARNYQFTDTQYF. The CDR3 bases are TGCAGTGCTAGAAACTACCAATTCACAGATACGCAGTATTTT.

The CDR3 region has the DNA TGTGCCACCAGTGACTTTACAACTAGCGGGTTGCGCAATGAGCAGTTCTTC. Translating gives CATSDFTTSGLRNEQFF. This sequence joins TRBV24-1 and TRBJ2-1; 9 nucleotides agree with TRBD2. Germline CDR1 is KGHDR and CDR2 is SFDVKD. The J segment lost 6 bases and the V segment lost 4 bases, leaving 12 bases of the junction unmatched. This CDR3 has 17 residues.